This T cell receptor (beta chain) emerged from a study of identical twins (dated by TCRdb to 2016 to 2017). Describing the broader study: The study deep-sequenced TCR alpha and beta repertoires from monozygotic twins, unrelated adults of various ages and cord blood to test whether fetal clonotypes persist. To rule out contamination, the twin experiments were replicated at different times with different library preparation protocols.

Unmatched junction bases come to 9, with V trimmed by 0 bases and J by 2 bases. Reading the germline V gene gives CDR1 SGHVS and CDR2 FQNEAQ. The cysteine opens and the phenylalanine closes a CDR3 of 17 amino acids. Kept here is only the CDR3 DNA, which spans 51 bases and is read in frame from base 1. Library preparation was by 5' RACE. Sequenced using an Illumina HiSeq 2000. Template switching introduced a universal primer binding site; the final cDNA contained a unique molecular identifier, enabling accurate counting of TCR cDNA molecules. Specific primers in the conserved constant-segment region were used to synthesize first-strand cDNA for the TCR alpha and beta chains. To control for contamination, every cDNA library carried two barcodes: a SMART-Mk sample barcode plus Illumina barcodes. TruSeq adapter sequences, together with Illumina sample barcodes, were added in two successive PCR steps. Sequencing of the TCR alpha and beta cDNA libraries was done on the Illumina HiSeq platform using custom primers. Per the source publication's procedure: MiGEC processed the raw reads to extract unique molecular identifiers, while MiXCR was used to determine the CDR3 positions. Recombination models were inferred per individual with the repgenHMM and IGoR tools using an EM algorithm. The analysis of shared clonotypes was done with the tcR package in R, with sharing normalized by the product of cloneset sizes. Out-of-frame nonproductive sequences were analyzed to study raw recombination free of thymic and clonal selection effects. TCRdb redid the processing of the public reads, applying fastp at Q25 and MiXCR, and retained in-frame beta chains. Each entry merges the rows of one CDR3 protein and shows their most common DNA and genes. These V and J calls are TCRdb output, not the study's own analysis. This sample gives 450,000 or so distinct CDR3 sequences in total; roughly an eighth of them show up just once. The ten top clones hold around 0.98% of the sample.

The research as a whole found: In monozygotic twins, out-of-frame TCR alpha sharing was systematically underestimated by recombination models, although the models agreed with sharing between unrelated individuals. Because the same donors could not be followed over many years, the conclusions depended on cross-sectional statistical analysis. Compared with coincidental sharing between unrelated individuals, out-of-frame TCR alpha sequences shared between twins showed an excess of sequences with low generation probability. Fewer insertions were carried by abundant cord blood beta clonotypes; a weaker similar trend was observed in young adult naive repertoires, while no such trend was observed in memory repertoires. Invariant T cells such as MAIT and iNKT could partly confound zero-insertion analyses, although diverse VJ usage argued against such confounding for most clonotypes. In beta out-of-frame sequences, excess twin sharing was weaker, because having fewer shared sequences lowered the signal-to-noise ratio.

Every donor was a healthy Caucasian. The twin cohort comprised three pairs of female monozygotic twins, all aged roughly 18 to 29 years. Positive isolation kits from Invitrogen were used to isolate CD4+ and CD8+ T cell populations. A remark on this clonotype: Which antigen it targets is not known. Base quality data are lacking; no much larger clone is found one base away.

A further study also used this sample, focusing on yellow fever vaccine responses in identical twins. The second study also describes: The authors reported that the T cell response to vaccination in identical twins appeared partly convergent and partly personalized. Focusing on identical twins, the study followed the T cell clones that responded to the vaccine, and did so with precision.

Sequencing was done on a sample of CD4+ T cells sorted from blood. This sequence uses TRBV7-8 and TRBJ2-7; TRBD2 lines up with 8 middle nucleotides. The sequence derives from a woman between 18 and 29 years old in good health. The DNA sequence reads TGTGCCAGCAGCTTAGCTAGAGCCCGGGGGGGACCCTACGAGCAGTACTTC. This encodes CASSLARARGGPYEQYF.